These T cell receptor beta chains were read from a single sample in a study of blood T cell repertoires in COVID-19. Measured with immunoSEQ multiplex PCR; TCRdb has only the in-frame clones, and not every one. This table holds 300,000 to 350,000 clones, around 90% found once. Sequencing was carried out using peripheral blood. The source of these receptors is a man aged 30-40 years with COVID-19, enrolled during active disease. Both conserved end residues are part of each CDR3. A D gene is named only where the DNA matches it firmly. Clone size is stated in some rows and not others, as once, few, many or a class when expanded.

TRBJ2-7 14 TRBV7-2 . . TGTGCCAGCAGCTTATATAACAGTCCCAACGAGCAGTACTTC CASSLYNSPNEQYF
TRBJ2-7 13 TRBV11-3 . . TGTGCCAGCAGCCCCGGACACCCCGAGGAGCAGTACTTC CASSPGHPEEQYF
TRBJ2-5 16 TRBV7-2 . . TGTGCCAGCAGCTTAGGAATGGCAGGGCTCCAAGAGACCCAGTACTTC CASSLGMAGLQETQYF
TRBJ2-1 17 TRBV2 once TRBD1 TGTGCCAGCAGTCCTAACAGGGGGATGATGTCCTACAATGAGCAGTTCTTC CASSPNRGMMSYNEQFF
TRBJ2-6 18 TRBV9 . . TGTGCCAGCAGCCTTTGGACACAACCGCGCTCTGGGGCCAACGTCCTGACTTTC CASSLWTQPRSGANVLTF
TRBJ2-1 14 TRBV12-5 . TRBD1 TGTGCTAGTGGGTTGGGACAGGGCTACAATGAGCAGTTCTTC CASGLGQGYNEQFF
TRBJ2-7 19 TRBV28 . TRBD2 TGTGCCAGCAGTTTTGAATTCTCCGGGACTAGCGGGAGTACGTACGAGCAGTACTTC CASSFEFSGTSGSTYEQYF
TRBJ1-2 14 TRBV4-3 . . TGCGCCAGCAGCCAGGAGCGGACGAACTATGGCTACACCTTC CASSQERTNYGYTF
TRBJ2-1 13 TRBV2 . . TGTGCCAGCAGTGAAGTTGCGAACAATGAGCAGTTCTTC CASSEVANNEQFF
TRBJ2-5 16 TRBV7-9 . . TGTGCCAGCAGCCCCGGCCCAGGGGGGAGGATAGAGACCCAGTACTTC CASSPGPGGRIETQYF
TRBJ2-6 16 TRBV28 . TRBD1 TGTGCCAGCAGTTTCCGGACAGGGAGCGGGGCCAACGTCCTGACTTTC CASSFRTGSGANVLTF
TRBJ1-2 13 TRBV5-4 few . TGTGCCAGCACCTTCGAAAATCGAGAAGGCTACACCTTC CASTFENREGYTF
TRBJ2-1 16 TRBV7-8 . . TGTGCCAGCAGCTACCAGAGGGGGATACTCTACAATGAGCAGTTCTTC CASSYQRGILYNEQFF
TRBJ1-3 18 TRBV23-1 few TRBD1 TGCGCCAGCAGTCAATCAACCGCGACAGGGAGCTCTGGAAACACCATATATTTT CASSQSTATGSSGNTIYF
TRBJ2-1 15 TRBV11-2 . TRBD2 TGTGCCAGCAGCTTAGCTAGCGGGGGGCCTAATGAGCAGTTCTTC CASSLASGGPNEQFF
TRBJ2-5 14 TRBV7-2 many . TGTGCCAGCAGCCCCACTAGGGATCAAGAGACCCAGTACTTC CASSPTRDQETQYF
TRBJ1-6 15 TRBV28 . TRBD1 TGTGCCAGCAGTCCTAAGGACAGGGGAAATTCACCCCTCCACTTT CASSPKDRGNSPLHF
TRBJ2-5 15 TRBV28 . . TGTGCCAGCAGTTTATCAGGCAGCCATAGAGAGACCCAGTACTTC CASSLSGSHRETQYF
TRBJ2-7 13 TRBV27 . . TGTGCCAGCAGTCTTACCCGGTCCTACGAGCAGTACTTC CASSLTRSYEQYF
TRBJ2-3 15 TRBV6-5 . . TGTGCCAGCAGACCCGGCCTGCGGGCCACAGATACGCAGTATTTT CASRPGLRATDTQYF
TRBJ1-1 12 TRBV19 . . TGTGCCAGTAGGTACAGACACACTGAAGCTTTCTTT CASRYRHTEAFF
TRBJ2-7 16 TRBV15 . . TGTGCCACCAGCAGTCGCGTTTATTCGAGCTCCTACGAGCAGTACTTC CATSSRVYSSSYEQYF
TRBJ2-6 15 TRBV2 . . TGTGCCAGCACCCTGACAGCCTCTGGGGCCAACGTCCTGACTTTC CASTLTASGANVLTF
TRBJ2-1 14 TRBV29-1 . TRBD2 TGCAGCGTGTCGGGGAGGCTTAGACTAGCGGAGCAGTTCTTC CSVSGRLRLAEQFF
TRBJ2-1 15 TRBV30 once TRBD2 TGTGCCTGGAGTAGCGGACGGACTAGCTACAATGAGCAGTTCTTC CAWSSGRTSYNEQFF
TRBJ1-5 16 TRBV27 once TRBD1 TGTGCCAGCAGTCTCCGGCCGGGACAGCAAGGTCAGCCCCAGCATTTT CASSLRPGQQGQPQHF
TRBJ1-2 14 TRBV30 . . TGTGCCTGGAACTTTCCAGGATCAAACTATGGCTACACCTTC CAWNFPGSNYGYTF
TRBJ1-2 14 TRBV6-6 . . TGTGCCAGCAGTACCCGACAGATTAACTATGGCTACACCTTC CASSTRQINYGYTF
TRBJ2-4 13 TRBV18 . . TGTGCCAGCTCACCACAGGGGGTGCCACCGTCGGACTTC CASSPQGVPPSDF
TRBJ2-1 14 TRBV29-1 . . TGCAGCGTTAGGGCCAGGGGCTCCTACAATGAGCAGTTCTTC CSVRARGSYNEQFF
TRBJ2-5 18 TRBV14 . TRBD2 TGTGCCAGCAGCCAAGGTTGGGTAGCGGGGGGCCTGGGAGAGACCCAGTACTTC CASSQGWVAGGLGETQYF
TRBJ2-2 15 TRBV6-4 . TRBD2 TGTGCCAGCAGTTTAGAAGCGGGGGGCACCGGGGAGCTGTTTTTT CASSLEAGGTGELFF
TRBJ2-1 13 TRBV19 . . TGTGCCAGTAGTATTACGGGGTACAATGAGCAGTTCTTC CASSITGYNEQFF
TRBJ2-5 15 TRBV11-2 . TRBD2 TGTGCCAGCAGCCCCCGACTAGCAGGCAAAGAGACCCAGTACTTC CASSPRLAGKETQYF
TRBJ2-2 14 TRBV2 . TRBD2 TGTGCCAGCAGTCCTTTAGCGGGTGACGGGGAGCTGTTTTTT CASSPLAGDGELFF
TRBJ1-2 13 TRBV30 . . TGTGCCTGGAGTGTGGCGGGGCCATATGGCTACACCTTC CAWSVAGPYGYTF
TRBJ2-2 16 TRBV24-1 . TRBD1 TGTGCCACCAGTGATCCCGGGACAGCTAACACCGGGGAGCTGTTTTTT CATSDPGTANTGELFF
TRBJ1-6 15 TRBV19 few . TGTGCCAGTAGTATGCCGGACAGATATAATTCACCCCTCCACTTT CASSMPDRYNSPLHF
TRBJ2-5 15 TRBV10-3 . . TGTGCCATCAGTGACCCTGGGGGGGCCCAAGAGACCCAGTACTTC CAISDPGGAQETQYF
TRBJ2-7 14 TRBV5-1 . . TGCGCCAGCAGCTTCCAGGCTTCCTCCTACGAGCAGTACTTC CASSFQASSYEQYF
TRBJ1-1 15 TRBV7-3 . . TGTGCCAGCAGATCCGCGGGCAGTATGAACACTGAAGCTTTCTTT CASRSAGSMNTEAFF
TRBJ1-2 12 TRBV29-1 . TRBD1 TGCCTCGTCGGACAGGGGGTGTATGGCTACACCTTC CLVGQGVYGYTF